The rows below give T cell receptor beta chains drawn from one sample of a study of cytotoxic CD8 clonotypes in ibrutinib-treated CLL. Sequenced by immunoSEQ multiplex PCR; TCRdb stores in-frame clones only, minus some. Altogether about 130,000 clones are present, approximately 85% being singletons, with the ten largest covering roughly 2%. This specimen was PBMCs, taken after 24 months of ibrutinib treatment. These receptors all stem from a human donor with chronic lymphocytic leukemia. The CDR3 runs from the conserved cysteine through the conserved F or W. The D gene is left open where the match is weak. A clone size is listed for some rows: how often the clone was seen (once, few, many), or a class if it is expanded.

d_call j_call v_call clone_size cdr3_nt cdr3_aa
. TRBJ1-2 TRBV11-1 . TGTGCCAGCAGCTCCGACGGATACTATGGCTACACCTTC CASSSDGYYGYTF
. TRBJ2-1 TRBV28 . TGTGCCAGCAGATTGCGGGATCAAGCCTACAATGAGCAGTTCTTC CASRLRDQAYNEQFF
. TRBJ2-1 TRBV5-1 few TGCGCCAGCAGCTCGTCGGGGAATGAGCAGTTCTTC CASSSSGNEQFF
. TRBJ1-4 TRBV28 . TGTGCCAGCAGTAGGGGGGATAATGAAAAACTGTTTTTT CASSRGDNEKLFF
. TRBJ2-3 TRBV7-3 . TGTGCCAGCAGCTTAAACGGTCCCACAGATACGCAGTATTTT CASSLNGPTDTQYF
. TRBJ1-5 TRBV6-5 . TGTGCCAGCAGCCCTGCGTGGAGACAGCCCCAGCATTTT CASSPAWRQPQHF
. TRBJ1-5 TRBV7-2 . TGTGCCAGCAGCAAGGGACACGGGAATCAGCCCCAGCATTTT CASSKGHGNQPQHF
. TRBJ1-2 TRBV28 . TGTGCCAGCTCACCGGGGGGCTACTATGGCTACACCTTC CASSPGGYYGYTF
. TRBJ2-3 TRBV5-8 . TGTGCCAGCAGCCCGGGTCTGAGGGACACAGATACGCAGTATTTT CASSPGLRDTDTQYF
. TRBJ1-2 TRBV7-9 . TGTGCCAGCAGCTGGGACGGACCGACGAACTATGGCTACACCTTC CASSWDGPTNYGYTF
TRBD2 TRBJ2-5 TRBV7-2 once TGTGCCAGCAGCTGCGGGGGTGGAGCGGGGGGCACGTACTTC CASSCGGGAGGTYF
. TRBJ2-5 TRBV6-6 . TGTGCCAGCAGTTACTGGGGGGAGACCCAGTACTTC CASSYWGETQYF
TRBD1 TRBJ2-1 TRBV5-1 . TGCGCCAGCAGCCTCGACAGGGGCCAGCAGTTCTTC CASSLDRGQQFF
. TRBJ2-7 TRBV15 . TGTGCCACCAGCAGAGATTTAAGCGGGACAACCGGCTACGAGCAGTACTTC CATSRDLSGTTGYEQYF
TRBD1 TRBJ2-3 TRBV9 . TGTGCCAGCAGCGAAGGGGGACAGGGTCGCAGCACAGATACGCAGTATTTT CASSEGGQGRSTDTQYF
TRBD1 TRBJ1-2 TRBV19 . TGTGCCAGTAGTCGGCGGGGGGACAGCTATAACTATGGCTACACCTTC CASSRRGDSYNYGYTF
. TRBJ1-5 TRBV7-9 . TGTGCCAGCAGCTTCTCTGGGAATGATCAGCCCCAGCATTTT CASSFSGNDQPQHF
TRBD1 TRBJ2-1 TRBV15 . TGTGCCACCAGCAGAGGAGGGACAGGTACGAATGAGCAGTTCTTC CATSRGGTGTNEQFF
. TRBJ1-2 TRBV19 . TGTGCCAGTACCACGGGGGGATTGGGCTACACCTTC CASTTGGLGYTF
TRBD2 TRBJ2-1 TRBV7-9 . TGTGCCAGCAGCTCCTTAGCGGGGGGCCACGAGCAGTTCTTC CASSSLAGGHEQFF
TRBD1 TRBJ2-1 TRBV12-5 . TGTGCTAGTGGTTCGAAGGACAGGACCTACAATGAGCAGTTCTTC CASGSKDRTYNEQFF
TRBD1 TRBJ2-7 TRBV19 . TGTGCCAGTAGCGACAGGGCCCTCTCCTACGAGCAGTACTTC CASSDRALSYEQYF
TRBD1 TRBJ1-1 TRBV11-2 . TGTGCCAGCAGCTTAAACAGGGGGATGATATACACTGAAGCTTTCTTT CASSLNRGMIYTEAFF
TRBD2 TRBJ2-7 TRBV6-5 . TGTGCCAGCAGTTCCCGGACTAGCGGGCTCACCTACGAGCAGTACTTC CASSSRTSGLTYEQYF
. TRBJ1-4 TRBV28 . TGTGCCACAGGGACTAATGAAAAACTGTTTTTT CATGTNEKLFF
. TRBJ1-5 TRBV15 . TGTGCCACCAGCAGAGACCGCCAGGGGCTCAGGAGCAATCAGCCCCAGCATTTT CATSRDRQGLRSNQPQHF
. TRBJ1-3 TRBV30 . TGTGCCCGAACGGCAGGGTTTATGTCTGGAAACACCATATATTTT CARTAGFMSGNTIYF
. TRBJ2-5 TRBV7-8 . TGTGCCAGCAGCTTATCACAGGGCGCCCAGTACTTC CASSLSQGAQYF
. TRBJ2-7 TRBV7-2 . TGTGCCAGCAGCTACGGGACGGGGGCATCCTACGAGCAGTACTTC CASSYGTGASYEQYF
. TRBJ2-1 TRBV27 . TGTGCCATCCAGAGTGGGGCCCCCCCGTATAATGAGCAGTTCTTC CAIQSGAPPYNEQFF
. TRBJ2-1 TRBV6-6 . TGTGCCAGCACCGGTAACTACTACAATGAGCAGTTCTTC CASTGNYYNEQFF
TRBD2 TRBJ2-3 TRBV29-1 . TGCAGCGTTCCCAGACTAGCGGGACACACAGATACGCAGTATTTT CSVPRLAGHTDTQYF
TRBD2 TRBJ2-1 TRBV4-3 . TGCGCCTCCAGTACTAGCGGCTCCTACAATGAGCAGTTCTTC CASSTSGSYNEQFF
TRBD1 TRBJ2-3 TRBV19 . TGTGCCAGTAGTCCTCGACAGGGGGCCGTCACAGATACGCAGTATTTT CASSPRQGAVTDTQYF
. TRBJ2-1 TRBV9 . TGTGCCAGCAGCGGATCAGGGGCATTGGCCAATGAGCAGTTCTTC CASSGSGALANEQFF
TRBD1 TRBJ2-7 TRBV10-3 . TGTGCCATCAGACCAACACCGGGACAGGAATACGAGCAGTACTTC CAIRPTPGQEYEQYF
. TRBJ2-7 TRBV19 few TGTGCCAGTAGTCCCCTGGAGGGGACAAACTACGAGCAGTACTTC CASSPLEGTNYEQYF
. TRBJ2-2 TRBV6-4 . TGTGCCAGCAGTGATAGGCCGGCTCGGGCCACCGGGGAGCTGTTTTTT CASSDRPARATGELFF
TRBD1 TRBJ1-5 TRBV5-8 . TGTGCCAGCTCTCGGGCAGGGGGAAGCAATCAGCCCCAGCATTTT CASSRAGGSNQPQHF
. TRBJ2-7 TRBV11-2 . TGTGCCAGCAGCTTAGAGGACAGCTCCTACGAGCAGTACTTC CASSLEDSSYEQYF
. TRBJ2-5 TRBV5-1 . TGCGCCAGCAGCTTCATGGGGATCGGAGAGACCCAGTACTTC CASSFMGIGETQYF
TRBD1 TRBJ1-4 TRBV6-5 . TGTGCCAGCAGTTACCGAGACAGGGCGCAACTGTTTTTT CASSYRDRAQLFF
. TRBJ1-6 TRBV7-2 few TGTGCCAGCAGCGTCAGTGTTTCACCCCTCCACTTT CASSVSVSPLHF
TRBD2 TRBJ2-7 TRBV5-4 few TGTGCCAGCAGCCTTTGGACTAGCGGGAGGGCACCCGAGCAGTACTTC CASSLWTSGRAPEQYF
TRBD2 TRBJ2-7 TRBV18 . TGTGCCAGCTCACTAGCGGGAGGGGACGAGCAGTACTTC CASSLAGGDEQYF
. TRBJ1-3 TRBV28 . TGTGCCAGCAGTTTCCAGGCCGACTCTGGAAACACCATATATTTT CASSFQADSGNTIYF
. TRBJ2-3 TRBV29-1 . TGCAGCGTTGATGGAGGCAGACGGTTTACAGCAGATACGCAGTATTTT CSVDGGRRFTADTQYF
. TRBJ2-1 TRBV4-3 . TGCGCCAGCAGCTCCCAACCCCGGGGTACCTACAATGAGCAGTTCTTC CASSSQPRGTYNEQFF